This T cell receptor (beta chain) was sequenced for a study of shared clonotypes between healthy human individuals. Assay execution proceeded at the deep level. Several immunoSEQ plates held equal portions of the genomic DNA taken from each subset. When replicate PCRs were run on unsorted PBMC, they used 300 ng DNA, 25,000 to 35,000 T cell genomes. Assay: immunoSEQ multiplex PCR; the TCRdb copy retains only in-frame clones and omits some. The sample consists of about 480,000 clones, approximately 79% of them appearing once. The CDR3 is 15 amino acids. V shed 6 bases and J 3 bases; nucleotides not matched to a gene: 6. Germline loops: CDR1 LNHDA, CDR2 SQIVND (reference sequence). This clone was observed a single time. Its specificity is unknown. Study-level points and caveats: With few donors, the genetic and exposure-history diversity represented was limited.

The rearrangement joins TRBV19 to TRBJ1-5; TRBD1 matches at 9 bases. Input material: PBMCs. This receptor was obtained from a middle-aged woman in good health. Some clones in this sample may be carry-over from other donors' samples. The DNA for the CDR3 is TGTGCCAGTAGGCACCGGGACAGGGACAATCAGCCCCAGCATTTT. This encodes CASRHRDRDNQPQHF.